This is a list of T cell receptor beta chains from one sample in a study of brain T cells in children with intractable seizures. Assay: immunoSEQ multiplex PCR; the TCRdb copy retains only in-frame clones and omits some. The data hold under 400,000 clones, with 93% observed a single time. The sample consisted of peripheral blood, taken approximately 5 months after surgery. The receptors derive from a boy under two years old with tuberous sclerosis and intractable seizures. The CDR3 runs from the conserved cysteine through the conserved F or W. D genes are given only for firm matches. Only part of the rows carry a size: once, few, many, or a class if the clone is expanded.

>.|TRBV7-9|.|TRBJ2-7
TGTGCCAGCCGACCCTGGCCTACCGGGCCTAACCGCTCCTACGAGCAGTACTTC
CASRPWPTGPNRSYEQYF
>.|TRBV19|few|TRBJ1-3
TGTGCCAGTACTTCCTCCGGAGCAAGGGGAAACACCATATATTTT
CASTSSGARGNTIYF
>.|TRBV4-1|.|TRBJ1-3
TGCGCCAGCAGCCTGGACTACTCTGGAAACACCATATATTTT
CASSLDYSGNTIYF
>.|TRBV12-5|.|TRBJ2-3
TGTGCTAGTGGTTTGGTTGATTGGGGTACGCAGTATTTT
CASGLVDWGTQYF
>.|TRBV28|once|TRBJ2-1
TGTGCCAGCAGTTTGGCAGGGGTTAAAGGGAATGAGCAGTTCTTC
CASSLAGVKGNEQFF
>TRBD1|TRBV30|.|TRBJ2-1
TGTGCCTGGACGAAGGACAGGGGGTCCAATGAGCAGTTCTTC
CAWTKDRGSNEQFF
>.|TRBV13|few|TRBJ2-1
TGTGCCAGCAGCTTAAGCGCTTTTAGCAAGTTCTTC
CASSLSAFSKFF
>.|TRBV5-6|.|TRBJ1-2
TGTGCCAGCAGCTTGTACGGGTTGAGCTATGGCTACACCTTC
CASSLYGLSYGYTF
>TRBD1|TRBV11-3|.|TRBJ1-1
TGTGCCAGCAGCCAGTACGGGACAGCGAACACTGAAGCTTTCTTT
CASSQYGTANTEAFF
>TRBD2|TRBV30|.|TRBJ2-3
TGTGCCTGGAGTGTAAGGCGGGGATTAGCGGGAGACGTTCAGTATTTT
CAWSVRRGLAGDVQYF
>TRBD1|TRBV6-6|.|TRBJ1-5
TGTGCCAGCAGTCATGGGGGGACAGGGACCATAAATCAGCCCCAGCATTTT
CASSHGGTGTINQPQHF
>.|TRBV6-5|.|TRBJ2-6
TGTGCCAGCAGAACCAACAGGGATGGGGCCAACGTCCTGACTTTC
CASRTNRDGANVLTF
>.|TRBV29-1|.|TRBJ2-7
TGCAGCGTCAGGGGTGCCTTTAGCTCCTACGAGCAGTACTTC
CSVRGAFSSYEQYF
>.|TRBV13|.|TRBJ2-1
TGTGCCAGCAGGCTTTTTGCGGAGAACAATGAGCAGTTCTTC
CASRLFAENNEQFF
>.|TRBV21-1|once|TRBJ1-2
TGTGCCAGCAGCCGGTTCATTGGGTGGGTTGGCTACACCTTC
CASSRFIGWVGYTF
>TRBD2|TRBV7-3|.|TRBJ2-1
TGTGCCAGCAGCTTAGCTAGCGGGACTAATGAGCAGTTCTTC
CASSLASGTNEQFF
>.|TRBV7-8|.|TRBJ1-5
TGTGCCAGCGGGGGGGCACAGCATCAGCCCCAGCATTTT
CASGGAQHQPQHF
>.|TRBV7-9|.|TRBJ2-1
TGTGCCAGCAGCCCCAGGACCAGCTCCTACAATGAGCAGTTCTTC
CASSPRTSSYNEQFF
>.|TRBV4-1|.|TRBJ2-1
TGCGCCAGCAGCCAAACCTCTGGGGGGAGCGTGGCCAATGAGCAGTTCTTC
CASSQTSGGSVANEQFF
>.|TRBV19|.|TRBJ1-2
TGTGCCAGTAGCTATACAGGGTCCGTCTATGGCTACACCTTC
CASSYTGSVYGYTF
>TRBD1|TRBV28|.|TRBJ2-7
TGTGCCAGCAGTTTCTTGGGACAGGGGTACGAGCAGTACTTC
CASSFLGQGYEQYF
>.|TRBV30|.|TRBJ1-5
TGTGCCTGGAGTGAAGGGAGGGGCAATCAGCCCCAGCATTTT
CAWSEGRGNQPQHF
>.|TRBV3-1/TRBV3-2|.|TRBJ1-2
TGTGCCAGCGGAAACAGGGCTTCTACCTATGGCTACACCTTC
CASGNRASTYGYTF
>.|TRBV12-3/TRBV12-4|.|TRBJ1-5
TGTGCCAGCAGCTTGGGGGGAGGGCAGCCCCAGCATTTT
CASSLGGGQPQHF
>.|TRBV5-1|.|TRBJ1-5
TGCGCCAGCAGCTTGTATCTCGGTCAGCCCCAGCATTTT
CASSLYLGQPQHF
>.|TRBV5-1|few|TRBJ2-1
TGCGCCAGCAGCTTGCACGAGGATAGCTCCTACAATGAGCAGTTCTTC
CASSLHEDSSYNEQFF
>TRBD1|TRBV10-3|few|TRBJ1-2
TGTGCCATCAGGGCCGGGACAGCGCTCCGCTATGGCTACACCTTC
CAIRAGTALRYGYTF
>.|TRBV20-1|.|TRBJ2-7
TGCAGTGCTAGTACTCTAGATTTCCCCTCCTACGAGCAGTACTTC
CSASTLDFPSYEQYF
>TRBD1|TRBV5-4|.|TRBJ2-5
TGTGCCAGCAGCTTGATAGACAGGGGTGAAGAGACCCAGTACTTC
CASSLIDRGEETQYF
>.|TRBV19|.|TRBJ1-6
TGTGCCAGTAGTATCGGAACGGCCCACAGTTCACCCCTCCACTTT
CASSIGTAHSSPLHF
>.|TRBV6-5|once|TRBJ1-1
TGTGCCAGCAGTTACTCGAGGGTAATGAACACTGAAGCTTTCTTT
CASSYSRVMNTEAFF